Below, 27 T cell receptor beta chains from the same sample are listed, as sequenced in a study of CD8+ T cells in alopecia areata. Sequencing used cDNA as its template, made by extracting RNA and reverse transcribing it. This table comes from immunoSEQ multiplex PCR, and its TCRdb copy is limited to in-frame clones, with some not included. The sample includes about 200,000 clones, about three fifths of them seen just once. The treatment was: oral pan-JAK inhibitor, 5-10 mg twice daily. The specimen was CD4+ T cells sorted from blood, collected at week 4, from a patient treated with tofacitinib. Receptor source: a human donor with alopecia areata.

The gene calls are TRBV25-1 and TRBJ2-7; 7 positions agree with TRBD1. CDR1 MGHDK and CDR2 SYGVNS come from the germline V gene. The CDR3 length is 18 residues. The junction had 18 bases not matched to a gene; V was cut back by 5 bases and J by 2 bases. CDR3 sequence: CASSKTGATPHLPYEQYF. DNA of the CDR3: TGTGCCAGCAGTAAAACAGGGGCCACCCCGCACTTACCCTACGAGCAGTACTTC.

The rearrangement links TRBV30 to TRBJ1-6; D is unclear. V was cut by 1 base and J by 8 bases, with 15 bases left in between. Per germline, CDR1 GTSNPN and CDR2 SVGIG (reference sequence). The CDR3 totals 15 residues. The CDR3 sequence is CAWSGSPTRDSPLHF. The CDR3 nucleotides read TGTGCCTGGAGTGGGTCACCCACTCGGGATTCACCCCTCCACTTT.

This clone has a handful of counts. This sequence joins TRBV19 and TRBJ1-5; D gene ambiguous. The CDR3 spans 14 residues. CDR1 and CDR2 (germline): LNHDA, SQIVND (reference sequence). Trimming removed 5 bases at V and 0 bases at J, with 8 bases between. The chain's CDR3 is CASSLSHSNQPQHF. CDR3 sequence (DNA): TGTGCCAGTAGTCTTTCGCATAGCAATCAGCCCCAGCATTTT.

The chain is built from TRBV9 and TRBJ2-5; TRBD2 is a possible D gene (7 bases). The CDR3 totals 15 residues. Germline V gene data show CDR1 as SGDLS and CDR2 as YYNGEE. The germline V and J ends were trimmed by 4 bases and 2 bases, with 15 bases remaining between them. The CDR3 region has the DNA TGTGCCAGCAGCTCTCGGGGGGCCGTTCAAGAGACCCAGTACTTC. Its protein product is CASSSRGAVQETQYF.

This clone has a handful of counts. V is TRBV28 and J is TRBJ2-7; D gene ambiguous. V lost 3 bases and J 6 bases, leaving 12 bases between the germline ends. There are 13 residues in the CDR3. Germline V gene data show CDR1 as MDHEN and CDR2 as SYDVKM. CDR3 sequence: CASSFQAPPEQYF. CDR3 DNA: TGTGCCAGCAGTTTTCAGGCACCCCCCGAGCAGTACTTC.

This clone showed up just a few times. The chain carries TRBV7-9 and TRBJ1-2; D remains unclear. The V gene lost 1 base and the J gene lost 5 bases, with 14 bases spanning the gap. Germline lookup yields CDR1 SEHNR and CDR2 FQNEAQ (reference sequence). The CDR3 is 15 amino acids. The CDR3 coding sequence is TGTGCCAGCAGCTTAGTTCGGCAGGTCGCTTATGGCTACACCTTC. Translating gives CASSLVRQVAYGYTF.

The V call is TRBV7-2, the J call TRBJ2-5; TRBD2 aligns across 15 bases. CDR3 length: 15 residues. Trimming took 5 bases from V and 5 from J; bases not matched to a gene: 3. Germline V gene data show CDR1 as SGHTA and CDR2 as FQGNSA. The CDR3 DNA reads as TGTGCCAGCAGCCGGACTAGCGGGGGGGCGGAGACCCAGTACTTC. Its translation is CASSRTSGGAETQYF.

The V and J genes are TRBV20-1 and TRBJ1-1; no definite D call. The CDR3 contains 10 residues. Trimming cost V 5 bases and J 4 bases, with 5 bases left between them. Germline V gives CDR1 DFQATT, CDR2 SNEGSKA (reference sequence). Here the CDR3 DNA reads TGCAGTGCTCGGGGCACTGAAGCTTTCTTT. It specifies CSARGTEAFF.

The chain links TRBV30 to TRBJ1-6, with a tentative D call TRBD1 (6 bases). Germline assignment: CDR1 GTSNPN and CDR2 SVGIG (reference sequence). The V end was cut by 1 base, the J end by 10 bases, with 14 bases between. This CDR3 contains 14 residues. Written as DNA, the CDR3 is TGTGCCTGGAGTGCCACACAGGGAGTCTCACCCCTCCACTTT. Translating it yields CAWSATQGVSPLHF.

The chain joins TRBV4-1 to TRBJ1-1; D call uncertain. CDR1 MGHRA and CDR2 YSYEKL come from the germline V gene. Trimming removed 1 base at V and 1 base at J, with 16 bases between. The CDR3 contains 17 residues. The CDR3 DNA is TGCGCCAGCAGCCAAGCCCCATCCCGCGGGAGGAACACTGAAGCTTTCTTT. This sequence encodes CASSQAPSRGRNTEAFF.

The rearrangement uses TRBV29-1 and TRBJ2-6, with D uncertain. The germline gives CDR1 SQVTM, CDR2 ANQGSEA. CDR3 length: 13 amino acids. The V gene lost 7 bases and the J gene lost 2 bases, with 9 bases spanning the gap. CDR3 sequence reads: CSAMAAGANVLTF. CDR3 nucleotides: TGCAGCGCTATGGCGGCTGGGGCCAACGTCCTGACTTTC.

The chain employs TRBV25-1 and TRBJ1-1, with D uncertain. CDR3 length: 11 amino acids. Between the trimmed V and J ends, which lost 6 bases and 1 base, there was a span of 3 bases. The germline V gene encodes CDR1 MGHDK and CDR2 SYGVNS. CDR3 in DNA: TGTGCCAGCAGGGAGAACACTGAAGCTTTCTTT. It codes for CASRENTEAFF.

The J gene is TRBJ2-6, the V gene TRBV5-1; D is ambiguous. Germline V gene data show CDR1 as SGHRS and CDR2 as YFSETQ. The CDR3 spans 15 residues. V was trimmed by 0 bases and J by 2 bases, leaving 6 bases between them. The chain's CDR3 is CASSLADAGANVLTF. CDR3 in DNA: TGCGCCAGCAGCTTGGCCGATGCTGGGGCCAACGTCCTGACTTTC.

This clone was counted between two and nine times. The rearrangement uses TRBV7-2 and TRBJ2-1; D is perhaps TRBD1 (6 bases). The CDR3 extends over 13 amino acids. Germline V lookup: CDR1 SGHTA, CDR2 FQGNSA. Trimming removed 1 base from V and 7 bases from J, with 8 bases in between. CDR3 loop: CASSLDRENEQFF. In DNA, the CDR3 is TGTGCCAGCAGCTTAGACAGGGAGAATGAGCAGTTCTTC.

Only a few counts were recorded for this clone. This chain links TRBV7-9 with TRBJ1-2; D uncertain. CDR3 size: 14 residues. Trimming left V 2 bases short and J 2 bases short, with 9 bases between. The germline V gene encodes CDR1 SEHNR and CDR2 FQNEAQ (reference sequence). The CDR3 sequence is CASSLLATNYGYTF. The CDR3 coding sequence is TGTGCCAGCAGCTTATTGGCCACGAACTATGGCTACACCTTC. Together with reference TRBV7-9 and TRBJ1-2, the CDR3 gives the full variable domain: DTGVSQNPRHKITKRGQNVTFRCDPISEHNRLYWYRQTLGQGPEFLTYFQNEAQLEKSRLLSDRFSAERPKGSFSTLEIQRTEQGDSAMYLCASSLLATNYGYTFGSGTRLTVV.

This chain joins TRBV30 and TRBJ2-3; a weak D match, TRBD1 (6 bases). V shed 4 bases and J shed 0 bases, with 11 bases lying between them. The germline CDR1 and CDR2 sequences are GTSNPN and SVGIG (reference sequence). This CDR3 has 14 amino acids. The CDR3: CAWTQGPSTDTQYF. CDR3 DNA: TGTGCCTGGACACAGGGTCCTAGCACAGATACGCAGTATTTT.

The chain recombines TRBV12-5 with TRBJ1-1; 9 bases map to TRBD1. Germline loops: CDR1 LGHNT, CDR2 FRNRAP. The CDR3 consists of 15 residues. Trimming cost V 1 base and J 5 bases; bases outside gene matches: 5. The CDR3: CASGLETGGLTEAFF. CDR3 bases: TGTGCTAGTGGTTTGGAGACAGGGGGGCTTACTGAAGCTTTCTTT.

This clone was counted a few times. V and J are TRBV19 and TRBJ1-4; D is unresolved. The CDR3 length is 16 residues. Germline lookup yields CDR1 LNHDA and CDR2 SQIVND (reference sequence). V lost 1 base and J lost 7, with 16 bases in between. The CDR3 nucleotides are TGTGCCAGTAGTATAGGCGGAACAGTGGGAGCTGAAAAACTGTTTTTT. It codes for CASSIGGTVGAEKLFF.

This chain connects TRBV2 to TRBJ2-1; a possible D gene is TRBD1 (5 bases). The V end lost 9 bases, the J end lost 2 bases, and 17 bases lay between the germline ends. The CDR3 is made up of 15 amino acids. Looked up from germline, CDR1 is SNHLY and CDR2 is FYNNEI. The CDR3 DNA is TGTGCCAGTGGGCCAGAAGGGGTAGCCTACAATGAGCAGTTCTTC. Translated, it gives CASGPEGVAYNEQFF.

CDR3 sequence (DNA): TGCAGCGTTGACCTTTCATCAGGTCTCTCCTACAATGAGCAGTTCTTC. As protein: CSVDLSSGLSYNEQFF. V and J are TRBV29-1 and TRBJ2-1, with D hard to call. CDR1 is SQVTM, CDR2 ANQGSEA, per germline. V gave up 3 bases and J gave up 0 bases, with 15 bases separating them. The CDR3 covers 16 residues.

This chain connects TRBV27 to TRBJ2-2; either TRBD1 or TRBD2 may supply D (5 bases each). The CDR3 extends over 14 amino acids. Germline-derived CDR1 and CDR2 are MNHEY and SMNVEV (reference sequence). Trimming removed 7 bases from V and 2 bases from J, with 11 bases in between. The DNA of the CDR3 is TGTGCCAGCACCCGGGACCCAAACACCGGGGAGCTGTTTTTT. Protein sequence: CASTRDPNTGELFF.

This clone was detected once. The genes are TRBV4-2 and TRBJ2-5; the D is unclear. The DNA matches TRBJ2-7 better at its end, which makes the J call doubtful. Germline V gene data show CDR1 as LGHNA and CDR2 as YNFKEQ. The CDR3 contains 14 residues. CDR3 coding DNA: TGTGCCAGCAGCCAAGATGGACGCGGCTACGAGCAGTACTTC. This codes for CASSQDGRGYEQYF.

The chain is built from TRBV9 and TRBJ2-5; unclear D gene. This CDR3 is 13 amino acids long. Between the trimmed V and J ends, which lost 0 bases and 1 base, there was a span of 4 bases. Germline V gene sequence: CDR1 SGDLS, CDR2 YYNGEE. For the CDR3, the DNA is TGTGCCAGCAGCGTAGGGGCCCAAGAGACCCAGTACTTC. Residues: CASSVGAQETQYF.

V gene TRBV29-1 combines with J gene TRBJ1-1, with D unclear. The CDR3 runs to 13 residues. The germline gives CDR1 SQVTM, CDR2 ANQGSEA. V dropped 4 bases and J dropped 1 base, with 10 bases sitting between them. CDR3 sequence reads: CSVALGPNTEAFF. CDR3 in DNA: TGCAGCGTTGCCCTCGGACCGAACACTGAAGCTTTCTTT.

Only a few counts were recorded for this clone. The chain couples TRBV19 to TRBJ1-2; no reliable D call. Germline values: CDR1 LNHDA, CDR2 SQIVND (reference sequence). V was pared by 5 bases and J by 7 bases, with 17 bases between. The CDR3 spans 14 residues. The CDR3 sequence: CASSQTVAGSGYTF. The CDR3 region has the DNA TGTGCCAGTAGTCAAACAGTGGCGGGCTCTGGCTACACCTTC.

The chain is built from TRBV5-1 and TRBJ2-4; D unresolved. Trimming stripped 1 base from V and 0 bases from J, with 5 bases between. CDR1 SGHRS and CDR2 YFSETQ come from the germline V gene. CDR3 size: 14 residues. This CDR3 reads CASSLYLAKNIQYF. The CDR3 DNA is TGCGCCAGCAGCTTGTATTTAGCCAAAAACATTCAGTACTTC.

The chain couples TRBV29-1 to TRBJ2-5; TRBD1 matches at 9 bases. The tail of the sequence fits TRBJ2-7 better, so the J call may be wrong. This CDR3 has 12 residues. The germline CDR1 and CDR2 sequences are SQVTM and ANQGSEA. CDR3 bases: TGCAGCGCTCAACAGGGGGCTGGCGAGCAGTACTTC. Translation: CSAQQGAGEQYF.